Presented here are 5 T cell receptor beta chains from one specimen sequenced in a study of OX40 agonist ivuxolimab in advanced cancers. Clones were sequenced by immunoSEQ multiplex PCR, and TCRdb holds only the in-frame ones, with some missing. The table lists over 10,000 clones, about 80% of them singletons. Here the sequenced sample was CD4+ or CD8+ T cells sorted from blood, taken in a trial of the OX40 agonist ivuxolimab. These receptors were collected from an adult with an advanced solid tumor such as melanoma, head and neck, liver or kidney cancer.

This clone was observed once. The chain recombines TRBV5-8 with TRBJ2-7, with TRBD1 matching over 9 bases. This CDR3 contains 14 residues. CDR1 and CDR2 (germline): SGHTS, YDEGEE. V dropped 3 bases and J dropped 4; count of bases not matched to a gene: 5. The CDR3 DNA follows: TGTGCCAGCAGCTCCGGGACAGGGCCTTACGAGCAGTACTTC. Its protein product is CASSSGTGPYEQYF. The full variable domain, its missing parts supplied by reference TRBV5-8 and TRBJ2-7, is EAGVTQSPTHLIKTRGQQATLRCSPISGHTSVYWYQQALGLGLQFLLWYDEGEERNRGNFPPRFSGRQFPNYSSELNVNALELEDSALYLCASSSGTGPYEQYFGPGTRLTVT.

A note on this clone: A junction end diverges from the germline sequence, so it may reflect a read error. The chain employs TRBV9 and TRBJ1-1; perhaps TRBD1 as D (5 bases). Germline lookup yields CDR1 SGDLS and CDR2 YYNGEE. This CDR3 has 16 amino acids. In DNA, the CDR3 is TGTGCCGGCAGCGTAGCTTTGGGTCGGGGCCCGACAGAAGCTTTCTTT. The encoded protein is CAGSVALGRGPTEAFF.

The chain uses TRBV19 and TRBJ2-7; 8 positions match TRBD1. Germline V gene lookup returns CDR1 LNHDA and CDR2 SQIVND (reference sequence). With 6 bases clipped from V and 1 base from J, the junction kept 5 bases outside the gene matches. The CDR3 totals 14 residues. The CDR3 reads CASSPTGASYEQYF. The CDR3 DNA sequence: TGTGCCAGTAGCCCGACAGGGGCATCCTACGAGCAGTACTTC.

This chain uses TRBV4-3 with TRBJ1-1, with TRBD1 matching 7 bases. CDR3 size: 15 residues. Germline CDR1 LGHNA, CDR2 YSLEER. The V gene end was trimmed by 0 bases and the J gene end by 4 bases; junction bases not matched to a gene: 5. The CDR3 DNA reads TGCGCCAGCAGCCAAGAGACAGGGTGGTTCACTGAAGCTTTCTTT. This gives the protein CASSQETGWFTEAFF.

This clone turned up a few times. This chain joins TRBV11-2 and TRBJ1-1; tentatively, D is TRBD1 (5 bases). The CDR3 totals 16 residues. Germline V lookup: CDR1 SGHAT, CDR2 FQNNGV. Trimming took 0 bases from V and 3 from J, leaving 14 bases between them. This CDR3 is CASSLDPRQSDTEAFF. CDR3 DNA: TGTGCCAGCAGCTTAGATCCCAGACAGTCTGACACTGAAGCTTTCTTT.